The T cell receptor (beta chain) under discussion was sequenced for a study of blood T cell repertoires in COVID-19. Sequenced by immunoSEQ multiplex PCR; TCRdb stores in-frame clones only, minus some. The sample holds about 190,000 clones, roughly 81% seen once. V shed 6 bases and J shed 6 bases, with 12 bases lying between them. CDR3 size: 13 residues. The V gene's germline CDR1 is MNHEY and CDR2 SVGAGI. Sequencing was performed on peripheral blood. This chain uses TRBV6-5 with TRBJ2-1; D is ambiguous. This sequence originates from a woman of 80 years or more with acute or convalescent COVID-19. The CDR3 DNA follows: TGTGCCAGCAGCCGTGCTAGGAGCAATGAGCAGTTCTTC. Protein: CASSRARSNEQFF.